This T cell receptor beta chain was obtained from a study of T cells in Graves' hyperthyroidism and ophthalmopathy. Study summary: Peripheral blood collection took place at initial diagnosis, before any treatment.

CDR3 size: 13 residues. The V gene lost 7 bases and the J gene lost 1 base, with 12 bases spanning the gap. From germline, CDR1 is SGHNT and CDR2 YYREEE (reference sequence). Amplified regions were TCR beta CDR3 sequences from RNA transcripts. An initial round of RT-PCR targeting the TCR CDR3 relied on the HTBI primer set. TCRdb redid the calling of the multiplex PCR reads with MiXCR, one entry per CDR3 protein. The profile covers around 760,000 distinct CDR3 sequences, with under 45% appearing a single time and around 32% taken by the ten largest. 8.5 to 10 ml of fresh peripheral blood supplied the PBMCs. The sample holds many counts of this clonotype.

Sequencing was done on a sample of blood. The chain couples TRBV5-4 to TRBJ2-7, with unresolved D. This sequence originates from a woman aged 40 to 50 with Graves' hyperthyroidism. The CDR3 here is CASAAGLSYEQYF. CDR3 nucleotides: TGTGCCAGCGCAGCAGGTCTATCCTACGAGCAGTACTTC.